This T cell receptor (beta chain) stems from a study of spatial heterogeneity in lung cancer (dated by TCRdb to between 2017 and 2020). Regarding the study in general: The donors were 65 to 90 patients from the lung TRACERx cohort who had early-stage, untreated non-small cell lung cancer. Follow-up PBMC samples were sequenced whenever the samples were available, and the median time to follow-up was two to three years after resection. More beta-chain than alpha-chain transcripts were consistently detected, likely reflecting higher beta-chain transcript abundance. In the raw uncorrected reads, each unique combination of TCR and UMI appeared more than ten times on average. In non-small cell lung cancer, the study quantitatively compared TCR alpha and beta repertoires across several tumor regions, matched nontumor lung, and blood. Nonsynonymous mutation counts, determined by whole-exome sequencing of tumor tissue, were related to features of the TCR repertoire. At surgery, both alpha and beta chains were TCR-sequenced in approximately 210 tumor regions, 63 to 80 matched nontumor lung samples and around 50 PBMC samples. Findings and caveats that apply to the study as a whole: Additional single-cell paired TCR alpha and beta sequencing was considered necessary to confirm, at a functional level, the hypothesis that regional TCRs recognize regional mutations. Ubiquitous expanded tumor TCRs showed up in blood more often at tumor resection than at routine follow-up. Only approximately 13 patients were included in the comparisons of baseline and follow-up blood repertoires.

Deletion took 3 bases off V and 0 bases off J, with a span of 5 bases between the germline ends. The CDR3 spans 13 residues, from the cysteine through the phenylalanine. Only the CDR3 DNA stays, 39 bases, in frame from base 1. The germline V gene provides CDR1 MDHEN and CDR2 SYDVKM. This clonotype was found many times. Its antigen has not been determined. No much larger clone exists at a distance of one base, and base qualities are not known. The library was prepared using 5' RACE. Instrument used: NextSeq 500. The TCR library protocol attached a unique molecular identifier to each TCR cDNA molecule to allow correction of PCR and sequencing errors. The original pipeline was this. Decombinator tools were used for TCR identification, UMI-based error correction and CDR3 extraction. TCRs above a frequency of 2 per 1,000, corresponding to the top 1% of the tumor frequency distribution, were defined as expanded. Renyi diversity was calculated using the R vegan package after each repertoire was subsampled 100 times to 5,000 TCRs. To build CDR3 similarity networks, amino acid triplet string-kernel similarity was used, and CDR3s were connected when their pairwise similarity was above 0.82. TCRdb trimmed public reads at Q25 via fastp, called clones via MiXCR and kept in-frame beta chains. Duplicate CDR3 protein sequences are folded into a single record with the most common DNA and genes. What appears here as the V and J calls and clone size reflects TCRdb's work, not the paper's. For this sample there are around 40,000 distinct CDR3 sequences; 6% to 9.5% appear just once. Of the sample, 9.4% falls within the top ten clones.

The sample's time point label, decoded: blood at routine non-recurrence follow-up after resection. Whole RNA extracted from tumor and nontumor lung tissue, or from cryopreserved PBMC samples, was used for TCR sequencing without cell sorting. Only patients for whom sufficient RNA was available from at least two tumor regions were selected for TCR sequencing. This receptor was taken from a male donor with early-stage non-small cell lung cancer. Sample: PBMCs, taken at follow-up. The receptor chain draws on TRBV28 and TRBJ1-1; the D gene is unclear. The CDR3 has the sequence CASSFVLNTEAFF. The bases are TGTGCCAGCAGTTTTGTTTTGAACACTGAAGCTTTCTTT. Outside the CDR3, residues come from the reference TRBV28 and TRBJ1-1 proteins, so the full variable domain is: DVKVTQSSRYLVKRTGEKVFLECVQDMDHENMFWYRQDPGLGLRLIYFSYDVKMKEKGDIPEGYSVSREKKERFSLILESASTNQTSMYLCASSFVLNTEAFFGQGTRLTVV.